A single sample gave rise to the 10 T cell receptor beta chains below, sequenced in a study of shared clonotypes between healthy human individuals. Assay: immunoSEQ multiplex PCR; the TCRdb copy retains only in-frame clones and omits some. The table has 950,000 to 1,200,000 clones, roughly 80% seen once. Sequencing was performed on memory CD4+ T cells from PBMCs. Specified subset: CD45RA-negative fraction. Source of these receptors: a man aged 18 to 29 in good health. Some clones in this sample may be carry-over from other donors' samples.

The chain has TRBV15 and TRBJ2-5; TRBD1 matches at 7 bases. Germline CDR1 LNHNV, CDR2 YYDKDF (reference sequence). J gave up 7 bases and V 5 bases, and 10 bases lay outside the gene matches. The CDR3 extends over 14 amino acids. CDR3 sequence reads: CATSPQKGAGTQYF. Here the CDR3 DNA reads TGTGCCACCAGCCCCCAAAAGGGGGCCGGGACCCAGTACTTC.

This rearrangement joins TRBV27 to TRBJ1-1; TRBD1 might be the D (5 bases). The CDR3 consists of 15 residues. V was pared by 3 bases and J by 1 base, with 12 bases between. Per the germline V gene, CDR1 is MNHEY and CDR2 is SMNVEV (reference sequence). In nucleotides, the CDR3 is TGTGCCAGCAGTTTCCTCGGGACGGAGAACACTGAAGCTTTCTTT. This codes for CASSFLGTENTEAFF.

This chain uses TRBV29-1 with TRBJ2-3, with a tentative D call TRBD1 (6 bases). Trimming removed 3 bases at V and 6 bases at J, with 13 bases between. This CDR3 region has 13 residues. Looked up from germline, CDR1 is SQVTM and CDR2 is ANQGSEA. The CDR3 region is CSVEHRVGDTQYF. CDR3 in DNA: TGCAGCGTTGAGCACAGGGTAGGGGATACGCAGTATTTT.

This clone was detected only a few times. This sequence joins TRBV7-9 and TRBJ1-1; a possible D gene is TRBD1 (6 bases). Germline V gene lookup returns CDR1 SEHNR and CDR2 FQNEAQ (reference sequence). The V and J ends lost 4 bases and 5 bases respectively, with 11 bases between them. The CDR3 spans 13 residues. The CDR3, as DNA: TGTGCCAGCAGCTCCGGGACAAGGACTGAAGCTTTCTTT. It translates to CASSSGTRTEAFF.

The rearrangement uses TRBV10-3 and TRBJ2-4; weak D call: TRBD2 (5 bases). CDR3 length: 14 residues. Trimming took off 11 bases at V and 6 bases at J, with 20 bases between the two ends. Germline CDR1 reads ENHRY; CDR2 reads SYGVKD. DNA for the CDR3: TGTGCCTCCCAACACGAGGGAATACTAAACATTCAGTACTTC. Amino acid sequence: CASQHEGILNIQYF.

This rearrangement joins TRBV30 to TRBJ2-1; the match to TRBD2 covers 10 bases. The V and J ends lost 2 bases and 4 bases, in that order; junction bases with no gene match: 2. Germline V gene lookup returns CDR1 GTSNPN and CDR2 SVGIG (reference sequence). The CDR3 spans 14 residues. The CDR3 DNA reads as TGTGCCTGGAGTAGCGGGAGGGGATACAATGAGCAGTTCTTC. This sequence encodes CAWSSGRGYNEQFF.

The chain couples TRBV5-4 to TRBJ1-2; D is undetermined. Trimming removed 0 bases at V and 0 bases at J, with 3 bases between. CDR1 and CDR2 from the germline V gene are SGHNT and YYREEE (reference sequence). The CDR3 is 13 amino acids. CDR3 bases: TGTGCCAGCAGCTTGGATGCTAACTATGGCTACACCTTC. As protein: CASSLDANYGYTF.

This clone was detected only a few times. V is TRBV2 and J is TRBJ2-2; a weak D match, TRBD2 (6 bases). Deletions cut 5 bases from V and 7 bases from J, with 20 bases between. This CDR3 comprises 16 residues. CDR1 and CDR2 (germline): SNHLY, FYNNEI. The CDR3 is CASSKIGTLIGGELFF. DNA of the CDR3: TGTGCCAGCAGTAAAATTGGGACTTTGATCGGCGGGGAGCTGTTTTTT. Combining the CDR3 with reference TRBV2 and TRBJ2-2 gives the whole variable domain EPEVTQTPSHQVTQMGQEVILRCVPISNHLYFYWYRQILGQKVEFLVSFYNNEISEKSEIFDDQFSVERPDGSNFTLKIRSTKLEDSAMYFCASSKIGTLIGGELFFGEGSRLTVL.

In its sample, this clone was seen many times. The chain couples TRBV6-5 to TRBJ1-5, with D perhaps TRBD1 (5 bases). The CDR3 is made up of 14 amino acids. The V and J ends lost 2 bases and 6 bases respectively, with 11 bases between them. CDR1 is MNHEY and CDR2 is SVGAGI in the germline V gene. As DNA, the CDR3 is TGTGCCAGCAGTTACCAGAGGGGAGGTCAGCCCCAGCATTTT. It encodes CASSYQRGGQPQHF.

To note about this clone: This same CDR3 is encoded by further DNA sequences in the sample. This chain links TRBV2 with TRBJ2-1, with 9 positions matching TRBD2. Germline V CDR1 and CDR2: SNHLY, FYNNEI. The CDR3 is made up of 15 amino acids. V shed 6 bases and J 2 bases; nucleotides not matched to a gene: 5. Here the CDR3 DNA reads TGTGCCAGCAGGCAGACTAGCGGAGCCTACAATGAGCAGTTCTTC. Translated: CASRQTSGAYNEQFF.